The 13 T cell receptor beta chains below were found in one sample sequenced in a study of blood T cell repertoires in COVID-19. TCRdb's table, derived via immunoSEQ multiplex PCR, lists solely in-frame clones and lacks some. The data show 360,000 or so clones, with around 91% seen just once and 6.5% to 8% held by the top ten. The specimen sequenced was peripheral blood. These receptors were taken from a man between 18 and 35 years old with active or convalescent COVID-19.

This chain joins TRBV7-3 and TRBJ2-7; D perhaps matches TRBD2 (5 bases). The germline V gene encodes CDR1 SGHTA and CDR2 FQGTGA. V shed 3 bases and J shed 0 bases, with 12 bases lying between them. This CDR3 is built from 15 residues. CDR3 region: CASSLMDLLSYEQYF. The CDR3 DNA follows: TGTGCCAGCAGCTTGATGGACTTACTCTCCTACGAGCAGTACTTC.

V usage is TRBV6-2 or TRBV6-3 and J usage is TRBJ2-2, with 9 bases fitting TRBD2. Germline V gives CDR1 MNHEY, CDR2 SVGEGT. After removal of 2 bases from V and 2 bases from J, the junction contained 6 bases not matched to a gene. CDR3 length: 17 amino acids. The DNA of the CDR3 is TGTGCCAGCAGTTACGGACTAGCGCCAGTAAACACCGGGGAGCTGTTTTTT. Its translation: CASSYGLAPVNTGELFF.

The chain has TRBV24-1 and TRBJ2-3, with D maybe TRBD1 (6 bases). Germline CDR1 and CDR2: KGHDR and SFDVKD. The V end lost 2 bases, the J end lost 7 bases, and 15 bases lay between the germline ends. The CDR3 contains 15 residues. Here the CDR3 reads CATSDSVRDIYTQYF. The DNA of the CDR3 is TGTGCCACCAGTGATTCCGTCCGGGACATCTATACGCAGTATTTT.

The chain has TRBV6-5 and TRBJ1-5; D is undetermined. The CDR3 loop spans 15 amino acids. CDR1 and CDR2 from the germline V gene are MNHEY and SVGAGI. Between the trimmed V and J ends, which lost 0 bases and 6 bases, there was a span of 12 bases. The CDR3 sequence is CASSYSYSLGQPQHF. In DNA, the CDR3 is TGTGCCAGCAGTTACTCGTATAGTCTCGGTCAGCCCCAGCATTTT.

The V and J genes are TRBV28 and TRBJ1-2; D is possibly TRBD1 (5 bases). Trimming took off 8 bases at V and 4 bases at J, with 17 bases between the two ends. Germline assignment: CDR1 MDHEN and CDR2 SYDVKM. CDR3 length equals 14 residues. The CDR3 region has the DNA TGTGCCAGCCAATCCTCGGGGGACCGCTATGGCTACACCTTC. Its protein is CASQSSGDRYGYTF.

The sample holds a few counts of this clone. The chain uses TRBV2 and TRBJ1-4, with D unresolved. Germline V lookup: CDR1 SNHLY, CDR2 FYNNEI. The CDR3 extends over 16 amino acids. The V end lost 5 bases, the J end lost 3 bases, and 16 bases lay between the germline ends. CDR3 in DNA: TGTGCCAGCAGTCCCGGGAGGGAAACAGCTAATGAAAAACTGTTTTTT. Translating gives CASSPGRETANEKLFF. Based on the CDR3 plus reference TRBV2 and TRBJ1-4, the full variable domain is EPEVTQTPSHQVTQMGQEVILRCVPISNHLYFYWYRQILGQKVEFLVSFYNNEISEKSEIFDDQFSVERPDGSNFTLKIRSTKLEDSAMYFCASSPGRETANEKLFFGSGTQLSVL.

The chain couples TRBV19 to TRBJ2-2; TRBD1 aligns across 7 bases. CDR1 LNHDA and CDR2 SQIVND come from the germline V gene (reference sequence). The CDR3 is made up of 15 amino acids. Germline trimming cut 0 bases from V and 4 bases from J; bases unmatched to any gene: 2. The CDR3 DNA sequence: TGTGCCAGTAGTATAGATCCAGGGGGCACCGGGGAGCTGTTTTTT. It translates to CASSIDPGGTGELFF.

The V and J genes are TRBV5-1 and TRBJ2-3; D perhaps matches TRBD2 (6 bases). Germline V lookup: CDR1 SGHRS, CDR2 YFSETQ. The V gene lost 4 bases and the J gene lost 5 bases, with 14 bases spanning the gap. This CDR3 has 14 residues. The CDR3 sequence is CASSRGEVLDTQYF. CDR3 sequence (DNA): TGCGCCAGCAGCCGCGGGGAGGTCTTAGATACGCAGTATTTT.

The chain employs TRBV5-8 and TRBJ1-5; 9 bases align to TRBD1. Germline CDR1 reads SGHTS; CDR2 reads YDEGEE. The CDR3 runs 16 residues. The V and J ends lost 1 base and 4 bases, in that order; junction bases with no gene match: 6. CDR3 DNA sequence: TGTGCCAGCAGCTTGCATCGCGGACAGGGGAATCAGCCCCAGCATTTT. This sequence encodes CASSLHRGQGNQPQHF. The variable domain in full, completed from reference TRBV5-8 and TRBJ1-5, reads EAGVTQSPTHLIKTRGQQATLRCSPISGHTSVYWYQQALGLGLQFLLWYDEGEERNRGNFPPRFSGRQFPNYSSELNVNALELEDSALYLCASSLHRGQGNQPQHFGDGTRLSIL.

The chain is built from TRBV7-3 and TRBJ1-2, with TRBD1 identical over 8 bases. This CDR3 spans 14 amino acids. Germline CDR1 and CDR2: SGHTA and FQGTGA. Germline trimming cut 5 bases from V and 6 bases from J; bases unmatched to any gene: 8. The chain's CDR3 is CASSPRTGHNGYTF. CDR3 DNA sequence: TGTGCCAGCAGCCCGAGGACAGGGCACAATGGCTACACCTTC.

The chain combines TRBV15 with TRBJ2-7, with D tentatively TRBD2 (5 bases). Germline CDR1 is LNHNV and CDR2 is YYDKDF (reference sequence). V lost 1 base and J 3 bases, leaving 13 bases between the germline ends. The CDR3 has 15 amino acids. The CDR3 here is CATSRGIGVGYEQYF. The CDR3 nucleotides read TGTGCCACCAGCAGAGGTATCGGGGTTGGCTACGAGCAGTACTTC. Full variable domain (rest looked up from reference TRBV15 and TRBJ2-7): DAMVIQNPRYQVTQFGKPVTLSCSQTLNHNVMYWYQQKSSQAPKLLFHYYDKDFNNEADTPDNFQSRRPNTSFCFLDIRSPGLGDTAMYLCATSRGIGVGYEQYFGPGTRLTVT.

V and J are TRBV7-9 and TRBJ1-6; no firm D call. This CDR3 comprises 14 residues. The ends were cut back, 0 bases at V and 12 bases at J, with 12 bases in the middle. Germline CDR1 is SEHNR and CDR2 is FQNEAQ (reference sequence). Here the CDR3 DNA reads TGTGCCAGCAGCTTAGCCGACCTACCGGGACCCCTCCACTTT. Encoded protein: CASSLADLPGPLHF.

This clone is a singleton in its sample. The rearrangement links TRBV27 to TRBJ2-1, with 10 nucleotides matching TRBD2. CDR1 is MNHEY, CDR2 SMNVEV, per germline (reference sequence). This CDR3 comprises 17 residues. The junction had 9 bases not matched to a gene; V was cut back by 1 base and J by 6 bases. The CDR3 bases are TGTGCCAGCAGTTTATTGCTGTGGGGGACTAGCGTCAATGAGCAGTTCTTC. It is translated as CASSLLLWGTSVNEQFF.